This T cell receptor (beta chain) is drawn from a study of blood T cell repertoires in COVID-19. Across the study: Sample material is recorded as cDNA or gDNA derived from T cells, B-cell-depleted T cells, or PBMCs.

In the original analysis: It was from reference gene primer amplification that nucleated cell counts were estimated. TCRdb keeps only in-frame clones here, not all; method: immunoSEQ multiplex PCR. For V, J and clone size, that table is used; D and trimming come from the DNA. This table has 40,000 to 55,000 clones, 88% appearing once. The V gene end was trimmed by 8 bases and the J gene end by 1 base; junction bases not matched to a gene: 17. The CDR3 totals 18 residues. Germline-derived CDR1 and CDR2 are MRHNA and SNTAGT. The V call is TRBV6-4, the J call TRBJ2-3; 8 bases agree with TRBD2. This TCR was sampled from a middle-aged man with active COVID-19. The sequenced sample consisted of peripheral blood. This CDR3 is CASPEEIAGRKCTDTQYF. The CDR3 DNA reads as TGTGCCAGCCCGGAGGAAATAGCGGGGAGGAAATGCACAGATACGCAGTATTTT.